These T cell receptor beta chains were read from a single sample in a study of CD8+ T cells in alopecia areata. Using immunoSEQ multiplex PCR, the repertoire was profiled, and TCRdb retains in-frame clones only, with some absent. The data contain 150,000 or so clones, roughly 60% of them singletons. The sequenced material came from CD4+ T cells sorted from blood. The receptor set was obtained from a human donor in good health. Each CDR3 is given without its conserved first and last residue. Fields, in order: CDR3 length, V gene, CDR3 protein.

>11|TRBV7-2
ASSSHRLEKLF
>14|TRBV9
ASSNGVGGGTDTQY
>8|TRBV29-1
SVREGRAF
>13|TRBV2
ASSVQAANTGELF
>13|TRBV9
ASSALPATFYEQY
>12|TRBV4-1
ASSLTGSDQPQH
>10|TRBV5-1
ASSSDGTKGY
>12|TRBV2
ASSEFRQQRPQH
>11|TRBV29-1
SVRGAVPGELF
>13|TRBV11-2
ASSSIQGRETEAF
>13|TRBV5-1
ASSLSSHSNHEQY